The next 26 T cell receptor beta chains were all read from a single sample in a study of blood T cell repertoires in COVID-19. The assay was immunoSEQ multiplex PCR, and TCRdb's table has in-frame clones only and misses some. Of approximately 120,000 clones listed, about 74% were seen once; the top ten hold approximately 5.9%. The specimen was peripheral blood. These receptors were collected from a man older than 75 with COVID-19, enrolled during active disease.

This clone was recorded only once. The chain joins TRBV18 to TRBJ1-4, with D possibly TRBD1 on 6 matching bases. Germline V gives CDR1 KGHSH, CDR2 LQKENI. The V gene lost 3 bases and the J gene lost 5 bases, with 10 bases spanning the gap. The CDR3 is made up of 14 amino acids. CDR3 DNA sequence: TGTGCCAGCTCACCGAACCAGGGGAATGAAAAACTGTTTTTT. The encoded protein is CASSPNQGNEKLFF.

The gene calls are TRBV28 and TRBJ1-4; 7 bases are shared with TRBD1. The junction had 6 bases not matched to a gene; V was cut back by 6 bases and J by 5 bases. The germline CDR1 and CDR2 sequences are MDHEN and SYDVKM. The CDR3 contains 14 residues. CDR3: CASSLWDSNEKLFF. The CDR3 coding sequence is TGTGCCAGCAGCTTGTGGGACAGCAATGAAAAACTGTTTTTT. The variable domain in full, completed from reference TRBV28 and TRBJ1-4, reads DVKVTQSSRYLVKRTGEKVFLECVQDMDHENMFWYRQDPGLGLRLIYFSYDVKMKEKGDIPEGYSVSREKKERFSLILESASTNQTSMYLCASSLWDSNEKLFFGSGTQLSVL.

The CDR3 protein is CASSQVRGGNSPLHF. The CDR3 DNA follows: TGCGCCAGCAGCCAAGTCCGTGGGGGGAATTCACCCCTCCACTTT. This chain uses TRBV4-3 with TRBJ1-6, with D possibly matching TRBD1 (5 bases). CDR1 and CDR2 from the germline V gene are LGHNA and YSLEER. Trimming took 1 base from V and 7 from J, leaving 11 bases between them. CDR3 size: 15 residues.

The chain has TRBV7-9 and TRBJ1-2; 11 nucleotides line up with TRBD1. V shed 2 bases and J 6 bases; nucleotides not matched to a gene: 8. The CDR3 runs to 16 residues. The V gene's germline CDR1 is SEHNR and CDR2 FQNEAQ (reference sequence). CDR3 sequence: CASSLRGTGGKNGYTF. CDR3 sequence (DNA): TGTGCCAGCAGCTTACGCGGGACAGGGGGGAAGAATGGCTACACCTTC.

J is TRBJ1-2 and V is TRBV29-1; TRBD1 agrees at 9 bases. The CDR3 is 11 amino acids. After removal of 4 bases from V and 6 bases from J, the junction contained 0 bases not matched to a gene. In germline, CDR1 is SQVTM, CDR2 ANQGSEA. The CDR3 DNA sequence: TGCAGCGTTGGACAGGGGGATGGCTACACCTTC. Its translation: CSVGQGDGYTF.

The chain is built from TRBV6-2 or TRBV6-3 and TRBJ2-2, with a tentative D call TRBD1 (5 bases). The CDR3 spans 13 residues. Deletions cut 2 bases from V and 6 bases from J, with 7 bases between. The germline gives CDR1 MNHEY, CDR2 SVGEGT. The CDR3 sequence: CASSYRTSGELFF. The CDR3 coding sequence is TGTGCCAGCAGTTACAGGACATCCGGGGAGCTGTTTTTT.

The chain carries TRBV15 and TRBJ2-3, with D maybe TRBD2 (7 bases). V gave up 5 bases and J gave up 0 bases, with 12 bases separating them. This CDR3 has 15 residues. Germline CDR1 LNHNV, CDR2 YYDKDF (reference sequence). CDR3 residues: CATSRGGGSTDTQYF. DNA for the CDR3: TGTGCCACCAGCCGAGGGGGGGGTAGCACAGATACGCAGTATTTT.

The chain's CDR3 is CASSMDRFSGNTIYF. CDR3 DNA: TGTGCCAGTAGTATGGACAGGTTCTCTGGAAACACCATATATTTT. The rearrangement uses TRBV19 and TRBJ1-3, with 7 bases matching TRBD1. With V trimmed by 3 bases and J by 0 bases, 2 bases remained unmatched. This CDR3 region has 15 residues. Germline V gene lookup returns CDR1 LNHDA and CDR2 SQIVND (reference sequence).

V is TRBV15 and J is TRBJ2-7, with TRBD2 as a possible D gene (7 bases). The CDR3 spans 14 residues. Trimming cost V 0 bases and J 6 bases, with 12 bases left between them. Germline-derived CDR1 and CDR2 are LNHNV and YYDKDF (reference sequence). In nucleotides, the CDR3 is TGTGCCACCAGCAGAGATACCGGGGGGCTCGAGCAGTACTTC. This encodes CATSRDTGGLEQYF.

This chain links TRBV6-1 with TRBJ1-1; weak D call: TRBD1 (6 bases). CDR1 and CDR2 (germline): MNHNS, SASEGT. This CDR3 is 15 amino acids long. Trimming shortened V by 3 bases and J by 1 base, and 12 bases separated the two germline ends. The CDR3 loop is CASSDRGTGNTEAFF. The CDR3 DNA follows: TGTGCCAGCAGTGACAGGGGTACCGGGAACACTGAAGCTTTCTTT.

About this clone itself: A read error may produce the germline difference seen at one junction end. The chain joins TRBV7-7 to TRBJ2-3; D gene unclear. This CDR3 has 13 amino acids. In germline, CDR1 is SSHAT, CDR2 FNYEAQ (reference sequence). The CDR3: CASSSSGTDTQYF. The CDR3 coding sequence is TGTGCTAGCAGCTCATCGGGCACAGATACGCAGTATTTT.

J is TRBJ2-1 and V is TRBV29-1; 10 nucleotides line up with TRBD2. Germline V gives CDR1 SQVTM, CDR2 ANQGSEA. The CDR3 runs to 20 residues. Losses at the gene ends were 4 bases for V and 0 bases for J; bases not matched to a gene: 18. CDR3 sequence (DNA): TGCAGCGTTGTCGGTATTCCCGGACTAGCGGACCCGAGCTCCTACAATGAGCAGTTCTTC. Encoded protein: CSVVGIPGLADPSSYNEQFF.

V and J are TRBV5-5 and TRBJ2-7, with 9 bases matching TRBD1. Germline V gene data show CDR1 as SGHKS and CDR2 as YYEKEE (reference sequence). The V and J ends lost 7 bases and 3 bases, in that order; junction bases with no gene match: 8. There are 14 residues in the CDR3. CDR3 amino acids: CASASGTGYYEQYF. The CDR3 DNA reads TGTGCCAGCGCCTCCGGGACAGGGTACTACGAGCAGTACTTC.

The CDR3: CASRLAGGYHNEQFF. As DNA, the CDR3 is TGTGCCAGCAGACTAGCGGGAGGGTACCACAATGAGCAGTTCTTC. The rearrangement links TRBV28 to TRBJ2-1; 13 bases map to TRBD2. The length of the CDR3 is 15 residues. V shed 6 bases, J shed 5 bases, and the junction held 4 bases outside the gene matches. Germline V CDR1 and CDR2: MDHEN, SYDVKM.

The DNA for the CDR3 is TGTGCCAGCAGCCCAACCCGGGCTAGCGGGACTGGGGAGCTGTTTTTT. Its translation: CASSPTRASGTGELFF. The chain is built from TRBV2 and TRBJ2-2, with TRBD2 matching over 9 bases. This CDR3 spans 16 amino acids. V was clipped by 6 bases and J by 8 bases; unmatched bases: 13. CDR1 and CDR2 from the germline V gene are SNHLY and FYNNEI.

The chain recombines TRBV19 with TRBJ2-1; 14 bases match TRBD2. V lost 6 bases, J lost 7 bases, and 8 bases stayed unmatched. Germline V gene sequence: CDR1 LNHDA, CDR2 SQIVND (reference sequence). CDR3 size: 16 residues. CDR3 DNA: TGTGCCAGTAGCAAGCCCGGGACTAGCGGGAGAAATGAGCAGTTCTTC. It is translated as CASSKPGTSGRNEQFF.

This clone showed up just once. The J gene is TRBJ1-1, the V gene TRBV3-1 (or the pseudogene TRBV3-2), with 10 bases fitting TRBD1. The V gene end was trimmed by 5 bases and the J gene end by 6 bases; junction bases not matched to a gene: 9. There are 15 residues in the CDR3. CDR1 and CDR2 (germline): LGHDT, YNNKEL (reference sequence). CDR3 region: CASSFHRDRGAEAFF. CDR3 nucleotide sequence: TGTGCCAGCAGCTTCCACCGGGACAGGGGCGCTGAAGCTTTCTTT.

Written as DNA, the CDR3 is TGTGCCAGCAGCCCCCCGCGGGAGAGGAGTCCTGAGCAGTTCTTC. As protein: CASSPPRERSPEQFF. V usage is TRBV3-1 (or the pseudogene TRBV3-2) and J usage is TRBJ2-1; 7 bases are a match to TRBD2. Unmatched junction bases numbered 12, after V lost 4 bases and J lost 9 bases. Germline V gene data show CDR1 as LGHDT and CDR2 as YNNKEL (reference sequence). The CDR3 contains 15 residues.

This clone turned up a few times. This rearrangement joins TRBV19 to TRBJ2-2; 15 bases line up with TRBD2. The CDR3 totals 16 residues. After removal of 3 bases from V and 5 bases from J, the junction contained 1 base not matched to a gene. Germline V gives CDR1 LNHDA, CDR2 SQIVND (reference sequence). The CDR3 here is CASSMGLAGGTGELFF. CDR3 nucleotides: TGTGCCAGTAGTATGGGACTAGCGGGAGGAACCGGGGAGCTGTTTTTT.

For the CDR3, the DNA is TGTGCCAGCCAGATGGGGACAGGGCTGACCGGGGAGCTGTTTTTT. Amino acids: CASQMGTGLTGELFF. This chain links TRBV2 with TRBJ2-2; TRBD1 matches 9 bases. The J segment lost 5 bases and the V segment lost 8 bases, leaving 9 bases of the junction unmatched. This CDR3 has 15 amino acids. Germline V gene sequence: CDR1 SNHLY, CDR2 FYNNEI. Complete variable domain (other parts from reference TRBV2 and TRBJ2-2): EPEVTQTPSHQVTQMGQEVILRCVPISNHLYFYWYRQILGQKVEFLVSFYNNEISEKSEIFDDQFSVERPDGSNFTLKIRSTKLEDSAMYFCASQMGTGLTGELFFGEGSRLTVL.

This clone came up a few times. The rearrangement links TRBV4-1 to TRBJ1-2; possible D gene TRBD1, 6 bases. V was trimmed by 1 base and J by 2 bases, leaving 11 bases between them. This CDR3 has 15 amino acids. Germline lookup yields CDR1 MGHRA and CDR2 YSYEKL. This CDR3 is CASSQGTGQNYGYTF. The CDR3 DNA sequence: TGCGCCAGCAGCCAAGGGACGGGACAAAACTATGGCTACACCTTC.

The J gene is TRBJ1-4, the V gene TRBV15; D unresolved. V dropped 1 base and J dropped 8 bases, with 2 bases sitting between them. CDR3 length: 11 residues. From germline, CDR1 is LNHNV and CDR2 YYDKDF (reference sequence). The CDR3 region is CATSRAEKLFF. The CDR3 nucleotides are TGTGCCACCAGCAGAGCAGAAAAACTGTTTTTT.

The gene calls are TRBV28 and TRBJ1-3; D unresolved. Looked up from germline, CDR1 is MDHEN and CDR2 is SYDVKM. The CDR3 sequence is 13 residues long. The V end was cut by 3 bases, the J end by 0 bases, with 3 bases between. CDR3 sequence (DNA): TGTGCCAGCAGTTTCCTCTCTGGAAACACCATATATTTT. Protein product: CASSFLSGNTIYF.

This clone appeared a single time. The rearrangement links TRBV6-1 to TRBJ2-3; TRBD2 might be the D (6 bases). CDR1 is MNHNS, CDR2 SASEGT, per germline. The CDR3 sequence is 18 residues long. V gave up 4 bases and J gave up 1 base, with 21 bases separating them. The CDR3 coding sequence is TGTGCCAGCAGTGTCCTTCCGGGGGTTTTCGTGGGCACAGATACGCAGTATTTT. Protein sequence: CASSVLPGVFVGTDTQYF.

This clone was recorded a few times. The CDR3 bases are TGTGCCAGCAGCGGGGGGGACCAGTTCTTC. Its protein product is CASSGGDQFF. The chain recombines TRBV3-1 (or the pseudogene TRBV3-2) with TRBJ2-1, with TRBD2 matching over 7 bases. Losses at the gene ends were 5 bases for V and 13 bases for J; bases not matched to a gene: 2. Germline V gene data show CDR1 as LGHDT and CDR2 as YNNKEL (reference sequence). The CDR3 totals 10 residues.

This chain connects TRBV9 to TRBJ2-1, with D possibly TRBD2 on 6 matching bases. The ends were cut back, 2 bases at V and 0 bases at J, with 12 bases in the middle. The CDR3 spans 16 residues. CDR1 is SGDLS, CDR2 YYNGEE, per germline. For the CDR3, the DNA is TGTGCCAGCAGCGTTCTGGCGGGGAGCTCCTACAATGAGCAGTTCTTC. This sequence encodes CASSVLAGSSYNEQFF. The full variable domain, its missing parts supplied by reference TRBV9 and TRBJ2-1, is DSGVTQTPKHLITATGQRVTLRCSPRSGDLSVYWYQQSLDQGLQFLIQYYNGEERAKGNILERFSAQQFPDLHSELNLSSLELGDSALYFCASSVLAGSSYNEQFFGPGTRLTVL.